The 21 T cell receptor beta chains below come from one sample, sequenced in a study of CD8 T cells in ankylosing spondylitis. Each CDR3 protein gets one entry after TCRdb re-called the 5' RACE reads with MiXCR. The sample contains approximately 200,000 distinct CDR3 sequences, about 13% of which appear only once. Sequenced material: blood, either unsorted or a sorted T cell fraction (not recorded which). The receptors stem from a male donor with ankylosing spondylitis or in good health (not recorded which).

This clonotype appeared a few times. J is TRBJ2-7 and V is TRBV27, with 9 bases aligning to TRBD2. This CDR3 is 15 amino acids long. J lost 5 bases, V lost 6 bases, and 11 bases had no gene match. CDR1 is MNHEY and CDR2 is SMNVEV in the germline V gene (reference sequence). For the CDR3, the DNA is TGTGCCAGCAGGCCCGGGTTAGCGGGGGACCACGAGCAGTACTTC. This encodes CASRPGLAGDHEQYF.

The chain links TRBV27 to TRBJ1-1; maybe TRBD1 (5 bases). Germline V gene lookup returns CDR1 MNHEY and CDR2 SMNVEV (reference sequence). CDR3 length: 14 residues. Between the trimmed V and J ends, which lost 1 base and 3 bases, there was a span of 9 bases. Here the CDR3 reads CASSLWGGDTEAFF. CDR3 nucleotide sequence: TGTGCCAGCAGTTTATGGGGGGGGGACACTGAAGCTTTCTTT.

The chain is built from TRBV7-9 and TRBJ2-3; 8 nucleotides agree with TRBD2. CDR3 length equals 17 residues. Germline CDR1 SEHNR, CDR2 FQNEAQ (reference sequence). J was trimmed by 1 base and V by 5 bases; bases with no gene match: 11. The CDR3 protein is CASSQLGSGRGTDTQYF. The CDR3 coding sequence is TGTGCCAGCAGCCAACTAGGCAGCGGGAGAGGCACAGATACGCAGTATTTT.

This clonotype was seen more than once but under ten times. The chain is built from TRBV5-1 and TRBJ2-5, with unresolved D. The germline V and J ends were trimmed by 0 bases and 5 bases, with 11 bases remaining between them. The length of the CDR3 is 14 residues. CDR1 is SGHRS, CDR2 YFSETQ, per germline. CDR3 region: CASSLGVSGETQYF. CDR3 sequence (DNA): TGCGCCAGCAGCTTGGGGGTCTCGGGCGAGACCCAGTACTTC.

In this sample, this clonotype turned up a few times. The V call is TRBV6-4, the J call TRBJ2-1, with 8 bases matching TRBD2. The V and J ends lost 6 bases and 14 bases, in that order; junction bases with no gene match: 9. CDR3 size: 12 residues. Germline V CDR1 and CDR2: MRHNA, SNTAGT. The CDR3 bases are TGTGCCAGCAGCCGGGGGGGACCCCCGGAGTTCTTC. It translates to CASSRGGPPEFF.

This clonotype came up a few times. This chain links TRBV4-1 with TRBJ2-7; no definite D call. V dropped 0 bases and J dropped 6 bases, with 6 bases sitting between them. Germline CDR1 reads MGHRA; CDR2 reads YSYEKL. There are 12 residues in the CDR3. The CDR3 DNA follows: TGCGCCAGCAGCCAAGACGAGGTCGAGCAGTACTTC. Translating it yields CASSQDEVEQYF.

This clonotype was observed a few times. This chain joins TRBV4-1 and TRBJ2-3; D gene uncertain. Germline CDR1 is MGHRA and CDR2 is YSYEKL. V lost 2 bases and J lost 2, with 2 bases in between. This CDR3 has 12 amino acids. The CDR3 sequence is CASSQNTDTQYF. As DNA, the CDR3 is TGCGCCAGCAGCCAAAACACAGATACGCAGTATTTT.

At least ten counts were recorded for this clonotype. The chain's CDR3 is CSVGGSGIGQYF. As DNA, the CDR3 is TGCAGCGTTGGGGGTAGCGGGATTGGACAGTACTTC. V is TRBV29-1 and J is TRBJ2-7; the match to TRBD2 covers 8 bases. Per germline, CDR1 SQVTM and CDR2 ANQGSEA. CDR3 length: 12 amino acids. Unmatched junction bases numbered 9, after V lost 4 bases and J lost 10 bases.

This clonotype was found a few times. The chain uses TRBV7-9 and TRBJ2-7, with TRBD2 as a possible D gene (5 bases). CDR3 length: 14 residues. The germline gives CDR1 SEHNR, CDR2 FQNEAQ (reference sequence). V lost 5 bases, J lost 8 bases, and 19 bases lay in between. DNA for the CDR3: TGTGCCAGCAGCACATCGGGAAAGTCTACGCAGCAGTACTTC. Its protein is CASSTSGKSTQQYF. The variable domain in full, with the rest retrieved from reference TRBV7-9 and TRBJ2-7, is DTGVSQNPRHKITKRGQNVTFRCDPISEHNRLYWYRQTLGQGPEFLTYFQNEAQLEKSRLLSDRFSAERPKGSFSTLEIQRTEQGDSAMYLCASSTSGKSTQQYFGPGTRLTVT.

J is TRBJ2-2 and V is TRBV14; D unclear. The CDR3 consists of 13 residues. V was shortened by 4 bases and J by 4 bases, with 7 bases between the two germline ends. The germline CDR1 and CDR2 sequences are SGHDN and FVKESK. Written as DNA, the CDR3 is TGTGCCAGCAGCCTAGTGCCCACCGGGGAGCTGTTTTTT. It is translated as CASSLVPTGELFF. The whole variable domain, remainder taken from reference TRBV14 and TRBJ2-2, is EAGVTQFPSHSVIEKGQTVTLRCDPISGHDNLYWYRRVMGKEIKFLLHFVKESKQDESGMPNNRFLAERTGGTYSTLKVQPAELEDSGVYFCASSLVPTGELFFGEGSRLTVL.

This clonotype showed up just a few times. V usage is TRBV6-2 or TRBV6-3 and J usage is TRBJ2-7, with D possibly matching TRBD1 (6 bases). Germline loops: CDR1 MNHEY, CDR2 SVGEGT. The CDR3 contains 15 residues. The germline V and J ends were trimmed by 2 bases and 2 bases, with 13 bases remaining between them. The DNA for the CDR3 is TGTGCCAGCAGTTACGGAAGTGCAGGGGCCTACGAGCAGTACTTC. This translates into CASSYGSAGAYEQYF.

The CDR3 loop reads CASSREGYETQYF. CDR3 DNA sequence: TGCGCCAGCAGCCGGGAGGGGTACGAGACCCAGTACTTC. This chain links TRBV4-1 with TRBJ2-5, with 7 bases that match TRBD2. CDR3 length: 13 residues. V dropped 4 bases and J dropped 5; count of bases not matched to a gene: 4. Germline CDR1 MGHRA, CDR2 YSYEKL.

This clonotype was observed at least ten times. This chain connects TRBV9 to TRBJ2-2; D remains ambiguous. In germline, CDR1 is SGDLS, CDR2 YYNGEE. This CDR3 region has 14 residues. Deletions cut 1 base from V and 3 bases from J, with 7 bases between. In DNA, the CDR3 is TGTGCCAGCAGCGTAAACACTTACACCGGGGAGCTGTTTTTT. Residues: CASSVNTYTGELFF.

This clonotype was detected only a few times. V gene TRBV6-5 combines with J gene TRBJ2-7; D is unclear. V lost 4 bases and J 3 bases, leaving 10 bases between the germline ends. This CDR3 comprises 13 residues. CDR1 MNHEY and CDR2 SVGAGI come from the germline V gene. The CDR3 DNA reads TGTGCCAGCAGTTCCCCTAGTTACTACGAGCAGTACTTC. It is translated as CASSSPSYYEQYF.

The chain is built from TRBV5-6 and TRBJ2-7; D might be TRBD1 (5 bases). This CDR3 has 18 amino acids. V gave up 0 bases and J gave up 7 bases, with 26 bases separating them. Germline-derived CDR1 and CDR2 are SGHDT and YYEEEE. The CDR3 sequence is CASSLGPSPRRGTREQYF. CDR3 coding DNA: TGTGCCAGCAGCTTGGGACCTTCCCCAAGAAGGGGAACGAGGGAGCAGTACTTC. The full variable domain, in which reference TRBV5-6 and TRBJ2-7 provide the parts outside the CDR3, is DAGVTQSPTHLIKTRGQQVTLRCSPKSGHDTVSWYQQALGQGPQFIFQYYEEEERQRGNFPDRFSGHQFPNYSSELNVNALLLGDSALYLCASSLGPSPRRGTREQYFGPGTRLTVT.

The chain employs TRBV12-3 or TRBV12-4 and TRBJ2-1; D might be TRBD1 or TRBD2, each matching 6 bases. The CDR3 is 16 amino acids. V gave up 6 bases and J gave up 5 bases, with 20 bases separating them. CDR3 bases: TGTGCCAGCAGAGCACGGGGGCAGGGGCCCAACAATGAGCAGTTCTTC. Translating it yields CASRARGQGPNNEQFF.

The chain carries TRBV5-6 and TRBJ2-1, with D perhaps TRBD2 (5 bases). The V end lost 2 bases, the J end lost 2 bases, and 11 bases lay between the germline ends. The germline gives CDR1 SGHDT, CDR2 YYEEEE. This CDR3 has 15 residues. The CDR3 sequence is CASSLRSGPYNEQFF. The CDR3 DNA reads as TGTGCCAGCAGCTTAAGGAGCGGACCCTACAATGAGCAGTTCTTC.

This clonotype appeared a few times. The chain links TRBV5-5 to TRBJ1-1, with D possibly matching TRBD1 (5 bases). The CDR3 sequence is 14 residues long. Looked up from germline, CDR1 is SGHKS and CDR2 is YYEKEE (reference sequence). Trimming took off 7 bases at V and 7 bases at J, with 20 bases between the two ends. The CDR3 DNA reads TGTGCCAGCCACCCGGGGCAGCGGGGGGTTGAAGCTTTCTTT. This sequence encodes CASHPGQRGVEAFF. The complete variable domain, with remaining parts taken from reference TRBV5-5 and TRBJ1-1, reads DAGVTQSPTHLIKTRGQQVTLRCSPISGHKSVSWYQQVLGQGPQFIFQYYEKEERGRGNFPDRFSARQFPNYSSELNVNALLLGDSALYLCASHPGQRGVEAFFGQGTRLTVV.

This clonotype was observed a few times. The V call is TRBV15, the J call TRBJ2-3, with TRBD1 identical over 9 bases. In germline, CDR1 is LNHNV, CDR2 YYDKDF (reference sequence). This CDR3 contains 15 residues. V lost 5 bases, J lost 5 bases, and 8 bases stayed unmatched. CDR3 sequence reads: CATSPEGQGIDTQYF. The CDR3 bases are TGTGCCACCAGCCCCGAGGGACAGGGAATAGATACGCAGTATTTT.

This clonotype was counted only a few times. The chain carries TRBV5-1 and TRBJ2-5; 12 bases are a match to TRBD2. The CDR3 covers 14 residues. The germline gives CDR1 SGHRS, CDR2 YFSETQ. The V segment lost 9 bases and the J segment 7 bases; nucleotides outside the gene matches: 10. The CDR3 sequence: CATALAGGQWTQYF. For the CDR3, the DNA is TGCGCCACTGCCCTAGCGGGAGGGCAATGGACCCAGTACTTC.

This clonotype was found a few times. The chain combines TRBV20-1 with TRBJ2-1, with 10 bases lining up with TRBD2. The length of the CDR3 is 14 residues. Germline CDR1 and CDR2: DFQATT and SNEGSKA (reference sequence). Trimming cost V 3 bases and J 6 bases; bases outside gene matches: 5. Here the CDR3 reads CSASGTSGANEQFF. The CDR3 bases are TGCAGTGCTAGTGGTACTAGCGGGGCCAATGAGCAGTTCTTC.